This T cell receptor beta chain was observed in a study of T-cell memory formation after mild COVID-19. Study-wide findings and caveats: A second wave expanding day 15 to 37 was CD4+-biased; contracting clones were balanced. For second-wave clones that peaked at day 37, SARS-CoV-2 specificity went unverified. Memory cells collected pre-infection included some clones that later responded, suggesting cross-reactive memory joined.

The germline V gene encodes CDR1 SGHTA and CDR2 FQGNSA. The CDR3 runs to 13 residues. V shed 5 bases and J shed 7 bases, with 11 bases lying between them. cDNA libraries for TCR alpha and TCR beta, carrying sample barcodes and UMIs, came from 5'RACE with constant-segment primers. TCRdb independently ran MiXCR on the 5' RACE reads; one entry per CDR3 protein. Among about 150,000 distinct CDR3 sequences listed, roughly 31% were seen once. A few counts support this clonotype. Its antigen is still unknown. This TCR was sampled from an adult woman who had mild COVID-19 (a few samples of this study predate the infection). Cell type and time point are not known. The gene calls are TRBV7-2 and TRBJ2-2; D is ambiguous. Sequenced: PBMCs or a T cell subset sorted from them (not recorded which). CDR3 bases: TGTGCCAGCAGCCCCCATAAAGACGGGGAGCTGTTTTTT. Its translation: CASSPHKDGELFF.